These T cell receptor beta chains were read from a single sample in a study of cytomegalovirus exposure and HLA in healthy donors. This table comes from immunoSEQ multiplex PCR, and its TCRdb copy is limited to in-frame clones, with some not included. The sample consists of over 50,000 clones, roughly four fifths of them appearing once. The sequenced sample was PBMCs. Source of these receptors: a middle-aged man in good health and CMV-seronegative. Both conserved end residues are part of each CDR3. A D gene is named only where the DNA matches it firmly. Part of the rows lack a size; the others show once, few, many or a class for expanded clones.

>TRBJ1-1|-|TRBD1|TRBV5-4
CASSLAPTGIAFF
TGTGCCAGCAGCTTGGCTCCGACAGGGATAGCTTTCTTT
>TRBJ2-2|-|TRBD1|TRBV11-3
CASSFTGQGNGELFF
TGTGCCAGCAGCTTTACGGGACAGGGTAACGGGGAGCTGTTTTTT
>TRBJ2-7|-|TRBD1|TRBV18
CASSRTGPDEQYF
TGTGCCAGCTCCAGGACAGGGCCAGACGAGCAGTACTTC
>TRBJ2-2|-|TRBD2|TRBV30
CAWNPWAGGPLPGELFF
TGTGCCTGGAACCCCTGGGCGGGGGGGCCTTTACCCGGGGAGCTGTTTTTT
>TRBJ1-1|-|-|TRBV15
CATSRDQGTREAFF
TGTGCCACCAGCAGAGATCAGGGAACCCGTGAAGCTTTCTTT
>TRBJ2-1|-|-|TRBV18
CASSPGHLNNEQFF
TGTGCCAGCTCCCCCGGACACCTAAACAATGAGCAGTTCTTC
>TRBJ1-2|-|-|TRBV5-5
CASSLGSAGLSGYTF
TGTGCCAGCAGCTTGGGAAGCGCAGGGTTAAGCGGCTACACCTTC
>TRBJ1-2|once|-|TRBV6-1
CASTTLGGANYGYTF
TGTGCCAGCACCACCCTCGGAGGAGCGAACTATGGCTACACCTTC
>TRBJ1-2|-|TRBD1|TRBV4-1
CASSQETGNYGYTF
TGCGCCAGCAGCCAAGAGACAGGGAACTATGGCTACACCTTC
>TRBJ2-6|-|-|TRBV28
CASSFRVGGSVLTF
TGTGCCAGCAGTTTCCGTGTGGGAGGTAGCGTCCTGACTTTC
>TRBJ1-1|-|-|TRBV30
CAWSPRGGRGNTEAFF
TGTGCCTGGAGCCCCCGGGGAGGAAGGGGGAACACTGAAGCTTTCTTT
>TRBJ2-3|-|-|TRBV11-2
CASSLVVADTQYF
TGTGCCAGCAGCTTAGTCGTAGCAGATACGCAGTATTTT
>TRBJ1-5|-|TRBD1|TRBV19
CAIGDRASNQPQHF
TGTGCCATCGGGGACAGGGCAAGCAATCAGCCCCAGCATTTT
>TRBJ1-6|few|-|TRBV4-1
CASSQGAFGRNSPLHF
TGCGCCAGCAGCCAAGGGGCGTTTGGTCGTAATTCACCCCTCCACTTT
>TRBJ2-7|-|-|TRBV7-8
CASSLQLQGLGEQYF
TGTGCCAGCAGCCTACAGCTTCAGGGTTTAGGAGAGCAGTACTTC
>TRBJ2-3|-|-|TRBV5-1
CASSWGHFPDTQYF
TGCGCCAGCAGCTGGGGACACTTTCCAGATACGCAGTATTTT
>TRBJ2-5|-|TRBD2|TRBV2
CASRRGSETQYF
TGTGCCAGCAGGCGGGGGTCGGAGACCCAGTACTTC
>TRBJ1-2|-|-|TRBV7-2
CASSSNRDSGYTF
TGTGCCAGCAGCTCCAACAGGGATAGTGGCTACACCTTC
>TRBJ1-5|-|-|TRBV5-6
CASSLNNRDQPQHF
TGTGCCAGCAGCTTGAATAACAGGGATCAGCCCCAGCATTTT
>TRBJ2-2|-|TRBD1|TRBV15
CATSSDRAPNTGELFF
TGTGCCACCAGCAGTGACAGGGCCCCGAACACCGGGGAGCTGTTTTTT